This T cell receptor (beta chain) is drawn from a study of regulatory T cells in long-lasting Graves disease. The CDR3 is 15 residues long. The germline V gene encodes CDR1 SGHRS and CDR2 YFSETQ. The authors built TCR beta libraries using iRepertoire HTBI primers and Arm-PCR of CDR3 regions. TCRdb redid the calling of the multiplex PCR reads with MiXCR, one entry per CDR3 protein. The sample carries about 340,000 distinct CDR3 sequences, roughly a fifth recorded once. The time point is: persistent/refractory GD, antithyroid drugs over 5 years with positive TRAb. The TCR library used RNA extracted from PBMCs. About this clonotype: Germline is not matched at one junction end, which may reflect a read error.

This clonotype originated in a female donor with Graves disease. The gene calls are TRBV5-1 and TRBJ2-2, with TRBD2 identical over 9 bases. The material was peripheral blood mononuclear cells (PBMCs), obtained when the disease was refractory, from a patient treated with antithyroid drugs. CDR3 in DNA: TGCGCCAGCAGCTATCTAGCGGGGAACACCGGGGAGCTGCTTTTT. Translating gives CASSYLAGNTGELLF.